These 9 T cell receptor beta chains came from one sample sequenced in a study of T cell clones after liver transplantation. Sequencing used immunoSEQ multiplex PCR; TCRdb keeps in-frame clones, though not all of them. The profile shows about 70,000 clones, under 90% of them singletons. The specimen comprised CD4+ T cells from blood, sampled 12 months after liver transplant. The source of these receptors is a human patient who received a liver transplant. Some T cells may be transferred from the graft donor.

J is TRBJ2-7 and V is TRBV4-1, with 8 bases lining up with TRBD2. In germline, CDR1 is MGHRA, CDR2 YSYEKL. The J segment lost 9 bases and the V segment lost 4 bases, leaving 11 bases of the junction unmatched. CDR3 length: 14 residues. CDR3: CASSLSGLAGRQYF. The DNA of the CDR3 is TGCGCCAGCAGCCTAAGCGGACTAGCTGGGAGGCAGTACTTC.

CDR3 nucleotide sequence: TGTGCCAGCAGCGGGGGAGAGGACTATGGCTACACCTTC. Amino acids: CASSGGEDYGYTF. The chain joins TRBV7-3 to TRBJ1-2; D possibly corresponds to TRBD1 (5 bases). Germline V gene lookup returns CDR1 SGHTA and CDR2 FQGTGA. The CDR3 is 13 amino acids. Trimming cost V 5 bases and J 3 bases, with 10 bases left between them.

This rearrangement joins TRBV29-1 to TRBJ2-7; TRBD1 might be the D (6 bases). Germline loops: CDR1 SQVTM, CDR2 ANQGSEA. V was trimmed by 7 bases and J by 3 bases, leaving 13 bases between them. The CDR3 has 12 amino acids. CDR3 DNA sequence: TGCAGCGGAGGGACAAGTTACTACGAGCAGTACTTC. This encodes CSGGTSYYEQYF.

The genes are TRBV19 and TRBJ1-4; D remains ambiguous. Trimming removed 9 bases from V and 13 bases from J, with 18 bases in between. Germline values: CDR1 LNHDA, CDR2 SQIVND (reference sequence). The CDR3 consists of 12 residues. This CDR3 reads CASKASPPALFF. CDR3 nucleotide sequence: TGTGCCAGCAAGGCTAGCCCGCCTGCACTGTTTTTT.

The chain's CDR3 is CATRDSNTGELFF. CDR3 DNA sequence: TGTGCCACTCGGGACTCTAACACCGGGGAGCTGTTTTTT. The genes are TRBV28 and TRBJ2-2, with D maybe TRBD2 (6 bases). V lost 10 bases and J 2 bases, leaving 11 bases between the germline ends. CDR3 length equals 13 residues. The germline V gene has CDR1 MDHEN and CDR2 SYDVKM.

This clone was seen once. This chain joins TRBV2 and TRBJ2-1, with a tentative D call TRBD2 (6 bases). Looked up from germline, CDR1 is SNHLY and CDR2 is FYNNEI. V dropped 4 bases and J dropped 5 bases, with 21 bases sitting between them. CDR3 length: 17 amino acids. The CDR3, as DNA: TGTGCCAGCAGTGTATTCCCCCGCCGGGACTCTAACAATGAGCAGTTCTTC. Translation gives CASSVFPRRDSNNEQFF. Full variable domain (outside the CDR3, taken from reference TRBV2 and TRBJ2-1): EPEVTQTPSHQVTQMGQEVILRCVPISNHLYFYWYRQILGQKVEFLVSFYNNEISEKSEIFDDQFSVERPDGSNFTLKIRSTKLEDSAMYFCASSVFPRRDSNNEQFFGPGTRLTVL.

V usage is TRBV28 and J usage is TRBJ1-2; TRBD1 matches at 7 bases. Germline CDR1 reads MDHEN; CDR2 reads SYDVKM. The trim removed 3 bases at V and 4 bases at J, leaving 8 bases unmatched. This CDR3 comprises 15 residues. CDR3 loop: CASSFSTGASYGYTF. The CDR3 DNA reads TGTGCCAGCAGTTTCTCTACAGGGGCGTCCTATGGCTACACCTTC.

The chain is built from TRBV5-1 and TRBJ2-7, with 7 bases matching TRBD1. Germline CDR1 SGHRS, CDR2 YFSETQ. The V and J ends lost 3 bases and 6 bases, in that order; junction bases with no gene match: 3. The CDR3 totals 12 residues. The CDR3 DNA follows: TGCGCCAGCAGCTCCAGGGGGAGCGAGCAGTACTTC. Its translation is CASSSRGSEQYF.

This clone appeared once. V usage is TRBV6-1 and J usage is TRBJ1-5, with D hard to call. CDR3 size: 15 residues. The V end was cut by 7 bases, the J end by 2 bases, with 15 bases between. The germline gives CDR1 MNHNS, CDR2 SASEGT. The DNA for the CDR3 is TGTGCCAGCATTGATAGAGGAGGAGGCAATCAGCCCCAGCATTTT. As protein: CASIDRGGGNQPQHF.